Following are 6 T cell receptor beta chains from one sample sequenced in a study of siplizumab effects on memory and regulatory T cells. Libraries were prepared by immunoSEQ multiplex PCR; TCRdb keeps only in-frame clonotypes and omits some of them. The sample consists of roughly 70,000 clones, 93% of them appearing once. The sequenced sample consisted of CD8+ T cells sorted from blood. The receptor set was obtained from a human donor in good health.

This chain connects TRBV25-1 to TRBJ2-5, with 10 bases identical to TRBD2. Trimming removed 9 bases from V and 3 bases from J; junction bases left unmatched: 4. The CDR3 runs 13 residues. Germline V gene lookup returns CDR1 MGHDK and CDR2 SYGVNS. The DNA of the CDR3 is TGTGCCAGAGGGACTAGCGAAAAAGAGACCCAGTACTTC. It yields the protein CARGTSEKETQYF.

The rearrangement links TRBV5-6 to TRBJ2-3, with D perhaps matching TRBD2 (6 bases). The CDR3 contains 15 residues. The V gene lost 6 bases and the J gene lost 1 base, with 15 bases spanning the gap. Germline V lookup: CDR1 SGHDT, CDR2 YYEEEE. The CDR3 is CASTLGTGGTDTQYF. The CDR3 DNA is TGTGCCAGCACTTTGGGGACGGGGGGCACAGATACGCAGTATTTT.

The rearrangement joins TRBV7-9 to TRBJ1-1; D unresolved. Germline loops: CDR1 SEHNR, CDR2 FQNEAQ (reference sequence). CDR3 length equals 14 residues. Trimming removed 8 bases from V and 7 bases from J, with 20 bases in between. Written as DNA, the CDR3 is TGTGCCAGCTCAGCTTATAGTGAGGTGGATGAAGCTTTCTTT. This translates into CASSAYSEVDEAFF.

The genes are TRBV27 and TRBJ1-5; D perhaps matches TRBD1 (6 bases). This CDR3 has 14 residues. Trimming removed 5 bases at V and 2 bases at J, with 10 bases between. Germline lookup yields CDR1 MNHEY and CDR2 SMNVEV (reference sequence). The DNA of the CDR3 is TGTGCCAGCAGTGTTCAGGGGCGCAATCAGCCCCAGCATTTT. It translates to CASSVQGRNQPQHF.

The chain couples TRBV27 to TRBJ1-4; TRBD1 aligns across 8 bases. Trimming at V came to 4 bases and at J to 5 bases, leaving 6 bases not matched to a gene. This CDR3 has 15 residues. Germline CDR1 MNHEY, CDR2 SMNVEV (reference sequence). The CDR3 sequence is CASSSRQGSNEKLFF. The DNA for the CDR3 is TGTGCCAGCAGTTCTAGACAGGGGTCAAATGAAAAACTGTTTTTT.

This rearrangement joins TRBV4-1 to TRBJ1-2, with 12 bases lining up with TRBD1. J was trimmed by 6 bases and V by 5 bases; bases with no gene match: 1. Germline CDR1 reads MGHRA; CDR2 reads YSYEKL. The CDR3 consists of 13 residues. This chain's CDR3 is CASSGTGGDGYTF. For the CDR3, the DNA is TGCGCCAGCAGCGGGACAGGGGGCGATGGCTACACCTTC.